This T cell receptor (beta chain) was found in a study of a mutant IDH1 vaccine in newly diagnosed glioma. General study results and limits: Pseudoprogression looked unconnected to shifts in top peripheral T cell clonotypes.

The sample's time point: baseline, week 1 (first vaccination visit). The sample's treatment: pre-vaccination baseline after standard-of-care therapy. V dropped 1 base and J dropped 0 bases, with 6 bases sitting between them. The CDR3 spans 14 residues. From germline, CDR1 is LNHNV and CDR2 YYDKDF (reference sequence). On this clone: Its antigen is currently unknown.

Data came from immunoSEQ multiplex PCR; TCRdb stores just in-frame clones and leaves some out. The table includes 50,000 to 65,000 clones, approximately 80% detected once. The material was PBMCs, obtained from a glioma patient treated with radiotherapy, temozolomide or both. This sequence originates from a man between 18 and 35 years old with glioma. This chain connects TRBV15 to TRBJ1-1; possible D gene TRBD1, 5 bases. This chain's CDR3 is CATSRAQVNTEAFF. The CDR3 bases are TGTGCCACCAGCAGAGCACAGGTGAACACTGAAGCTTTCTTT.